What follows describes a single T cell receptor (beta chain). The identical CDR3 is also encoded by other nucleotide sequences in the sample. Authors' methods: Amplification of reference gene primers was used by the study to estimate nucleated cell counts. Method: immunoSEQ multiplex PCR; TCRdb's copy keeps in-frame clones and lacks some. V, J and clone size were drawn from that table, and D and trimming were deduced from the DNA. The sample yields some 270,000 clones, 80% to 95% seen once. The V gene lost 5 bases and the J gene lost 2 bases, with 3 bases spanning the gap. The CDR3 totals 11 residues. Germline CDR1 reads MDHEN; CDR2 reads SYDVKM. The source of the sample is a study of blood T cell repertoires in COVID-19.

Sequencing was done on a sample of PBMCs or T cells enriched from blood (not recorded which). This receptor was taken from a man aged 35-49 years who had been exposed to COVID-19. The gene calls are TRBV28 and TRBJ1-1, with D uncertain. CDR3 nucleotides: TGTGCCAGCAGTCCTAACACTGAAGCTTTCTTT. Its translation: CASSPNTEAFF.